This entry lists 8 T cell receptor beta chains sequenced from one sample in a study of glioma-infiltrating T cells after dendritic cell vaccination. The protocol was immunoSEQ multiplex PCR, while the TCRdb copy is restricted to in-frame clones and leaves out a portion. This sample yields about 25,000 clones, of which 89% are seen a single time; roughly 2.9% belongs to the top ten. Time point noted: after dendritic cell vaccination, including at tumor progression/relapse. The sequences come from blood, collected after dendritic cell vaccination. The receptor set was obtained from a human donor with glioblastoma.

As to this clone: At one of its ends the junction is not consistent with the germline gene, which may arise from a read error. This sample also contains other DNA sequences that code for the same CDR3. The chain is built from TRBV7-6 and TRBJ1-6; D remains ambiguous. The CDR3 consists of 13 residues. Germline CDR1 and CDR2: SGHVS and FNYEAQ. The CDR3 DNA reads as TGTGCCAGCAGCCTGCCGGGGAATTCCCCCCTCCACTTT. Translating gives CASSLPGNSPLHF. The full variable domain, its missing parts supplied by reference TRBV7-6 and TRBJ1-6, is GAGVSQSPRYKVTKRGQDVALRCDPISGHVSLYWYRQALGQGPEFLTYFNYEAQQDKSGLPNDRFSAERPEGSISTLTIQRTEQRDSAMYRCASSLPGNSPLHFGNGTRLTVT.

This rearrangement joins TRBV6-1 to TRBJ2-7, with 9 positions matching TRBD1. Per germline, CDR1 MNHNS and CDR2 SASEGT. This CDR3 comprises 15 residues. V shed 4 bases and J 4 bases; nucleotides not matched to a gene: 8. The CDR3 region is CASSGGQGLRYEQYF. CDR3 nucleotides: TGTGCCAGCAGTGGCGGACAGGGGTTAAGGTACGAGCAGTACTTC.

This chain's CDR3 is CASREQEGAKKLFF. CDR3 coding DNA: TGTGCCAGCAGAGAGCAAGAGGGCGCGAAAAAACTGTTTTTT. This chain connects TRBV6-5 to TRBJ1-4; D remains ambiguous. There are 14 residues in the CDR3. Germline V gene data show CDR1 as MNHEY and CDR2 as SVGAGI. V was shortened by 6 bases and J by 9 bases, with 17 bases between the two germline ends.

The V and J genes are TRBV19 and TRBJ2-7, with D maybe TRBD1 (6 bases). Germline V CDR1 and CDR2: LNHDA, SQIVND (reference sequence). The CDR3 has 14 amino acids. Trimming removed 4 bases at V and 0 bases at J, with 10 bases between. In nucleotides, the CDR3 is TGTGCCAGTAGTAGGGGACAAAGCTCCTACGAGCAGTACTTC. Translating it yields CASSRGQSSYEQYF. Looking up the rest from reference TRBV19 and TRBJ2-7 gives the full variable domain: DGGITQSPKYLFRKEGQNVTLSCEQNLNHDAMYWYRQDPGQGLRLIYYSQIVNDFQKGDIAEGYSVSREKKESFPLTVTSAQKNPTAFYLCASSRGQSSYEQYFGPGTRLTVT.

The CDR3 coding sequence is TGCGCCAGCAGTCGGATCGGGGACAGGGGTTACATGAACACTGAAGCTTTCTTT. It is translated as CASSRIGDRGYMNTEAFF. This chain uses TRBV5-1 with TRBJ1-1; 10 positions match TRBD1. Germline V lookup: CDR1 SGHRS, CDR2 YFSETQ. V gave up 5 bases and J gave up 0 bases; unmatched junction bases: 13. The CDR3 length is 18 residues.

The chain uses TRBV7-9 and TRBJ1-2; TRBD1 matches 7 bases. Germline-derived CDR1 and CDR2 are SEHNR and FQNEAQ (reference sequence). V lost 5 bases and J lost 4; bases outside the gene matches: 7. The CDR3 is 14 amino acids. CDR3 in amino acids: CASSQDRALYGYTF. CDR3 nucleotide sequence: TGTGCCAGCAGCCAAGACAGGGCGCTCTATGGCTACACCTTC.

The CDR3 sequence: CASSQVRPSQPQHF. The CDR3 bases are TGCGCCAGCAGCCAAGTCCGTCCCAGTCAGCCCCAGCATTTT. J is TRBJ1-5 and V is TRBV4-1; no firm D call. Trimming pared 1 base from V and 6 bases from J, leaving 10 bases between. This CDR3 spans 14 amino acids. Per the germline V gene, CDR1 is MGHRA and CDR2 is YSYEKL.

CDR3 sequence reads: CASSLGPTGANVLTF. The CDR3 nucleotides read TGTGCCAGCAGCTTGGGTCCAACTGGGGCCAACGTCCTGACTTTC. V and J are TRBV5-5 and TRBJ2-6; D unresolved. Trimming shortened V by 0 bases and J by 2 bases, and 6 bases separated the two germline ends. The CDR3 sequence is 15 residues long. Looked up from germline, CDR1 is SGHKS and CDR2 is YYEKEE (reference sequence). The full variable domain, with the rest looked up from reference TRBV5-5 and TRBJ2-6, is DAGVTQSPTHLIKTRGQQVTLRCSPISGHKSVSWYQQVLGQGPQFIFQYYEKEERGRGNFPDRFSARQFPNYSSELNVNALLLGDSALYLCASSLGPTGANVLTFGAGSRLTVL.